Listed here are 27 T cell receptor beta chains from one sample, sequenced in a study of blood T cell repertoires in COVID-19. Sequencing used immunoSEQ multiplex PCR; TCRdb keeps in-frame clones, though not all of them. The sample holds just over 150,000 clones, roughly 85% seen once. The specimen was peripheral blood. The receptors here all came from a human donor with acute or convalescent COVID-19. The donor label of this sample is uncertain.

This clone has a single count. This chain connects TRBV18 to TRBJ1-6, with 7 bases that match TRBD1. Losses at the gene ends were 4 bases for V and 5 bases for J; bases not matched to a gene: 5. Germline V CDR1 and CDR2: KGHSH, LQKENI. The CDR3 is 15 amino acids. The CDR3 DNA sequence: TGTGCCAGCTCACTCACCGGACAGGATAATTCACCCCTCCACTTT. Protein product: CASSLTGQDNSPLHF.

Worth noting for this clone: Other DNA sequences in this sample translate to the same CDR3. The genes are TRBV2 and TRBJ1-5, with D unresolved. CDR1 and CDR2 (germline): SNHLY, FYNNEI. Between the trimmed V and J ends, which lost 3 bases and 0 bases, there was a span of 6 bases. The CDR3 covers 14 residues. CDR3 amino acids: CASSEGSSNQPQHF. As DNA, the CDR3 is TGTGCCAGCAGTGAGGGGAGTAGCAATCAGCCCCAGCATTTT. Using reference TRBV2 and TRBJ1-5 for the parts outside the CDR3, the full variable domain is EPEVTQTPSHQVTQMGQEVILRCVPISNHLYFYWYRQILGQKVEFLVSFYNNEISEKSEIFDDQFSVERPDGSNFTLKIRSTKLEDSAMYFCASSEGSSNQPQHFGDGTRLSIL.

This chain uses TRBV30 with TRBJ1-5; no definite D call. Germline V gene data show CDR1 as GTSNPN and CDR2 as SVGIG (reference sequence). This CDR3 has 14 residues. V lost 1 base and J 7 bases, leaving 14 bases between the germline ends. The CDR3: CAWSGVAVVQPQHF. CDR3 DNA: TGTGCCTGGAGTGGTGTGGCAGTTGTACAGCCCCAGCATTTT.

This clone appeared a few times. The chain couples TRBV2 to TRBJ2-2; D possibly corresponds to TRBD1 (6 bases). Trimming stripped 4 bases from V and 5 bases from J, with 14 bases between. The CDR3 is made up of 15 amino acids. Germline lookup yields CDR1 SNHLY and CDR2 FYNNEI. The CDR3 region is CASSVKGVVTGELFF. In DNA form, the CDR3 reads TGTGCCAGCAGTGTGAAGGGGGTCGTTACCGGGGAGCTGTTTTTT.

This chain joins TRBV7-3 and TRBJ1-1; TRBD1 aligns across 9 bases. Trimming took 1 base from V and 6 from J; bases not matched to a gene: 9. Germline loops: CDR1 SGHTA, CDR2 FQGTGA. This CDR3 spans 16 amino acids. CDR3 in amino acids: CASSLKIGTGIAEAFF. In DNA, the CDR3 is TGTGCCAGCAGCTTAAAAATCGGGACAGGGATCGCTGAAGCTTTCTTT.

This sequence joins TRBV19 and TRBJ2-3; 7 bases agree with TRBD1. CDR1 and CDR2 from the germline V gene are LNHDA and SQIVND (reference sequence). The CDR3 covers 17 residues. V lost 4 bases and J lost 0; bases outside the gene matches: 10. The CDR3 here is CASSRDSPSLSTDTQYF. CDR3 sequence (DNA): TGTGCCAGTAGTAGGGACAGCCCTTCGCTCAGCACAGATACGCAGTATTTT.

This clone was found a few times. This chain joins TRBV6-1 and TRBJ2-1, with 11 bases fitting TRBD2. Germline CDR1 MNHNS, CDR2 SASEGT. This CDR3 is built from 15 residues. V dropped 2 bases and J dropped 3; count of bases not matched to a gene: 0. DNA of the CDR3: TGTGCCAGCAGTGAACTAGCGGGGGGCTACAATGAGCAGTTCTTC. Its translation is CASSELAGGYNEQFF.

The chain uses TRBV6-1 and TRBJ1-5, with D maybe TRBD1 (6 bases). The CDR3 length is 17 residues. Germline CDR1 is MNHNS and CDR2 is SASEGT. V dropped 3 bases and J dropped 2 bases, with 17 bases sitting between them. The CDR3 is CASSDLRRTVGNQPQHF. CDR3 in DNA: TGTGCCAGCAGTGACTTGAGGAGGACAGTTGGCAATCAGCCCCAGCATTTT.

V gene TRBV6-2 or TRBV6-3 combines with J gene TRBJ1-5; D gene unclear. With 2 bases removed from V and 6 bases from J, the gap between germline ends came to 5 bases. The CDR3 contains 12 residues. Germline V gives CDR1 MNHEY, CDR2 SVGEGT. CDR3 in DNA: TGTGCCAGCAGTTACACGGGTCAGCCCCAGCATTTT. Amino acid sequence: CASSYTGQPQHF.

The chain couples TRBV6-4 to TRBJ1-1; 8 nucleotides match TRBD1. The CDR3 totals 17 residues. In germline, CDR1 is MRHNA, CDR2 SNTAGT. The junction had 7 bases not matched to a gene; V was cut back by 1 base and J by 0 bases. The CDR3 DNA reads TGTGCCAGCAGTGACTTGAGGACAGGGACCTTGAACACTGAAGCTTTCTTT. Protein: CASSDLRTGTLNTEAFF.

This sequence joins TRBV9 and TRBJ1-2; D is possibly TRBD1 (6 bases). CDR1 is SGDLS and CDR2 is YYNGEE in the germline V gene. V lost 0 bases and J lost 5, with 8 bases in between. This CDR3 is built from 13 residues. This CDR3 is CASSVETGYGYTF. DNA for the CDR3: TGTGCCAGCAGCGTAGAGACAGGATATGGCTACACCTTC.

The rearrangement joins TRBV11-3 to TRBJ2-3, with 10 bases fitting TRBD1. The CDR3 consists of 19 residues. V gave up 3 bases and J gave up 2 bases; unmatched junction bases: 14. Germline V gene data show CDR1 as SGHNT and CDR2 as YENEEA. The CDR3 region is CASSFWTGGSLYSTDTQYF. In DNA form, the CDR3 reads TGTGCCAGCAGCTTTTGGACAGGGGGTAGCTTATATTCCACAGATACGCAGTATTTT.

V usage is TRBV4-3 and J usage is TRBJ1-1; TRBD1 is a possible D gene (6 bases). V lost 3 bases to trimming and J lost 3 bases, with 8 bases between them. Germline V lookup: CDR1 LGHNA, CDR2 YSLEER. The CDR3 totals 13 residues. This CDR3 is CASSQNRDTEAFF. The CDR3 DNA is TGCGCCAGCAGCCAGAACAGGGACACTGAAGCTTTCTTT.

The CDR3 reads CASSHVRLRDRGKTHSGNTIYF. The CDR3 nucleotides read TGCGCCAGCAGCCATGTTAGGTTACGGGACAGGGGGAAAACTCACTCTGGAAACACCATATATTTT. This sequence joins TRBV4-1 and TRBJ1-3, with 11 bases identical to TRBD1. This CDR3 comprises 22 residues. Germline V lookup: CDR1 MGHRA, CDR2 YSYEKL. V gave up 3 bases and J gave up 0 bases; unmatched junction bases: 19.

This rearrangement joins TRBV7-9 to TRBJ1-2; tentatively, D is TRBD1 (5 bases). CDR1 and CDR2 (germline): SEHNR, FQNEAQ (reference sequence). V was pared by 1 base and J by 2 bases, with 11 bases between. CDR3 length: 15 residues. The CDR3 coding sequence is TGTGCCAGCAGCTTAGTGGAACGGGGGAACTATGGCTACACCTTC. This sequence encodes CASSLVERGNYGYTF.

The chain employs TRBV7-9 and TRBJ1-6, with 8 positions matching TRBD1. The CDR3 length is 15 residues. Germline loops: CDR1 SEHNR, CDR2 FQNEAQ (reference sequence). V dropped 6 bases and J dropped 7; count of bases not matched to a gene: 8. CDR3 DNA: TGTGCCAGCAGACTCAGGGGGCAAGGGAATTCACCCCTCCACTTT. It codes for CASRLRGQGNSPLHF.

This clone was seen a few times. The rearrangement joins TRBV5-1 to TRBJ2-3, with TRBD2 identical over 8 bases. CDR1 is SGHRS and CDR2 is YFSETQ in the germline V gene. This CDR3 comprises 16 residues. V shed 0 bases and J 4 bases; nucleotides not matched to a gene: 7. The CDR3 loop reads CASSLAGTRGADTQYF. The CDR3 nucleotides read TGCGCCAGCAGCTTGGCTGGGACTAGGGGGGCAGATACGCAGTATTTT.

The chain recombines TRBV5-4 with TRBJ1-6; D might be TRBD1 (5 bases). With 4 bases removed from V and 1 base from J, the gap between germline ends came to 15 bases. The CDR3 runs 17 residues. Germline CDR1 SGHNT, CDR2 YYREEE (reference sequence). The CDR3 region is CASSLDSRASYNSPLHF. The CDR3 bases are TGTGCCAGCAGCCTCGACAGTAGGGCTTCCTATAATTCACCCCTCCACTTT.

V usage is TRBV4-1 and J usage is TRBJ1-2; D remains unclear. This CDR3 spans 15 amino acids. V lost 2 bases to trimming and J lost 0 bases, with 10 bases between them. The germline V gene has CDR1 MGHRA and CDR2 YSYEKL. CDR3 DNA: TGCGCCAGCAGCCAATCTCAGGTCGCTAACTATGGCTACACCTTC. Its protein product is CASSQSQVANYGYTF.

Comment on this clone: Other DNA sequences in the same sample also yield this CDR3. The CDR3 reads CASSLRTGAGANVLTF. As DNA, the CDR3 is TGTGCCAGCAGCCTCCGGACAGGGGCCGGGGCCAACGTCCTGACTTTC. This chain connects TRBV3-1 (or the pseudogene TRBV3-2) to TRBJ2-6; TRBD1 matches at 9 bases. The germline V gene has CDR1 LGHDT and CDR2 YNNKEL (reference sequence). V lost 4 bases to trimming and J lost 4 bases; unmatched junction nucleotides: 5. There are 16 residues in the CDR3.

The chain has TRBV5-8 and TRBJ1-2; no definite D call. Germline V gene lookup returns CDR1 SGHTS and CDR2 YDEGEE. This CDR3 is built from 13 residues. V was shortened by 2 bases and J by 4 bases, with 9 bases between the two germline ends. CDR3 sequence (DNA): TGTGCCAGCAGCTTTCGGTCACCCTATGGCTACACCTTC. Translated: CASSFRSPYGYTF.

The chain recombines TRBV11-3 with TRBJ1-4; D not resolved. V lost 1 base and J 0 bases, leaving 9 bases between the germline ends. Per the germline V gene, CDR1 is SGHNT and CDR2 is YENEEA. The CDR3 consists of 16 residues. CDR3 coding DNA: TGTGCCAGCAGCTTAGGAGCCCTTTCAACTAATGAAAAACTGTTTTTT. Protein: CASSLGALSTNEKLFF.

The V gene is TRBV3-1 (or the pseudogene TRBV3-2), the J gene TRBJ2-7; 10 bases line up with TRBD1. Germline V lookup: CDR1 LGHDT, CDR2 YNNKEL (reference sequence). The CDR3 spans 14 residues. The J segment lost 5 bases and the V segment lost 5 bases, leaving 6 bases of the junction unmatched. The CDR3 loop is CASSFPGQGNEQYF. The CDR3 DNA sequence: TGTGCCAGCAGCTTTCCGGGACAGGGGAACGAGCAGTACTTC.

This clone is a singleton in its sample. The V call is TRBV5-1, the J call TRBJ1-2; D gene ambiguous. Germline CDR1 is SGHRS and CDR2 is YFSETQ. Trimming cost V 0 bases and J 8 bases, with 11 bases left between them. The CDR3 runs to 13 residues. CDR3 protein: CASSLGGEGGYTF. CDR3 nucleotides: TGCGCCAGCAGCTTGGGCGGCGAGGGCGGCTACACCTTC.

The chain combines TRBV13 with TRBJ2-3; TRBD1 aligns across 7 bases. V lost 5 bases to trimming and J lost 1 base; unmatched junction nucleotides: 6. This CDR3 comprises 15 residues. In germline, CDR1 is PRHDT, CDR2 FYEKMQ (reference sequence). The CDR3 sequence is CASSEGTDRTDTQYF. The CDR3 DNA reads as TGTGCCAGCAGCGAGGGGACAGACCGCACAGATACGCAGTATTTT.

V and J are TRBV12-3 or TRBV12-4 and TRBJ1-1; no firm D call. The CDR3 covers 11 residues. V was cut by 6 bases and J by 1 base, with 3 bases left in between. CDR3 region: CASRRNTEAFF. The CDR3 nucleotides are TGTGCCAGCAGGAGGAACACTGAAGCTTTCTTT.

The rearrangement uses TRBV27 and TRBJ2-7; 9 bases fit TRBD2. The CDR3 spans 15 residues. Unmatched junction bases numbered 5, after V lost 3 bases and J lost 2 bases. Germline-derived CDR1 and CDR2 are MNHEY and SMNVEV (reference sequence). CDR3 DNA: TGTGCCAGCAGTTTGATGCGGGGGGGCCCCTACGAGCAGTACTTC. The encoded protein is CASSLMRGGPYEQYF.